Below are 18 T cell receptor beta chains sequenced from a single sample in a study of preoperative IRX-2 immunotherapy in early breast cancer. Sequenced by immunoSEQ multiplex PCR; TCRdb stores in-frame clones only, minus some. The sample yields 20,000 to 30,000 clones, 80% to 90% seen once. Treatment given: preoperative locoregional IRX-2 cytokine immunotherapy. The sequencing used tumor tissue, collected after IRX-2 immunotherapy. The source of these receptors is a human donor with breast cancer.

The chain combines TRBV18 with TRBJ1-3; a possible D gene is TRBD1 (6 bases). V was shortened by 1 base and J by 0 bases, with 13 bases between the two germline ends. CDR3 size: 17 residues. Germline CDR1 and CDR2: KGHSH and LQKENI. CDR3 sequence reads: CASSPLDRTSSGNTIYF. The CDR3 DNA sequence: TGTGCCAGCTCACCACTAGACAGGACGAGCTCTGGAAACACCATATATTTT.

The V and J genes are TRBV10-2 and TRBJ2-7; 8 bases are a match to TRBD2. CDR3 length equals 17 residues. CDR1 is WSHSY and CDR2 is SAAADI in the germline V gene. After removal of 4 bases from V and 5 bases from J, the junction contained 16 bases not matched to a gene. The DNA of the CDR3 is TGCGCCAGCAGTGGAGCTGTGGGACGAGCGGGGGTGGACGAGCAGTACTTC. Its protein product is CASSGAVGRAGVDEQYF.

V gene TRBV11-2 combines with J gene TRBJ2-3; D not resolved. The V and J ends lost 2 bases and 4 bases respectively, with 4 bases between them. The germline V gene encodes CDR1 SGHAT and CDR2 FQNNGV. This CDR3 comprises 12 residues. Written as DNA, the CDR3 is TGTGCCAGCAGCTTAACGGCAGATACGCAGTATTTT. Its translation is CASSLTADTQYF.

The chain couples TRBV7-2 to TRBJ2-5; D is unresolved. This CDR3 region has 13 residues. Germline values: CDR1 SGHTA, CDR2 FQGNSA. Trimming stripped 4 bases from V and 2 bases from J, with 8 bases between. Written as DNA, the CDR3 is TGTGCCAGCAGCTCCCATACTCAAGAGACCCAGTACTTC. This gives the protein CASSSHTQETQYF.

The chain links TRBV11-1 to TRBJ2-1; the match to TRBD2 covers 11 bases. The CDR3 covers 15 residues. J gave up 7 bases and V 3 bases, and 5 bases lay outside the gene matches. Germline CDR1 SGHAT, CDR2 FQDESV (reference sequence). CDR3 in DNA: TGTGCCAGCAGCTTTATGGGACTAGCGGAAAATGAGCAGTTCTTC. Amino acids: CASSFMGLAENEQFF.

The V and J genes are TRBV28 and TRBJ2-7; D might be TRBD2 (5 bases). The V and J ends lost 5 bases and 4 bases respectively, with 12 bases between them. The germline V gene encodes CDR1 MDHEN and CDR2 SYDVKM. The CDR3 extends over 13 amino acids. The DNA for the CDR3 is TGTGCCAGCAGTGATGTACTAGTGTACGAGCAGTACTTC. Its translation is CASSDVLVYEQYF.

The rearrangement joins TRBV4-1 to TRBJ2-1; TRBD2 matches 12 bases. The junction had 3 bases not matched to a gene; V was cut back by 3 bases and J by 0 bases. This CDR3 comprises 17 residues. Germline V CDR1 and CDR2: MGHRA, YSYEKL. The CDR3 reads CASSHLAGGLSYNEQFF. CDR3 bases: TGCGCCAGCAGCCACCTAGCGGGAGGGCTCTCCTACAATGAGCAGTTCTTC.

The chain employs TRBV6-5 and TRBJ2-7, with a weak D call TRBD1 (6 bases). The CDR3 extends over 13 amino acids. Germline CDR1 and CDR2: MNHEY and SVGAGI. Trimming removed 6 bases at V and 7 bases at J, with 16 bases between. The CDR3 sequence is CASRIQGTGEQYF. In DNA form, the CDR3 reads TGTGCCAGCAGGATACAGGGTACGGGTGAGCAGTACTTC.

This rearrangement joins TRBV6-1 to TRBJ1-1; TRBD1 matches 7 bases. The CDR3 loop spans 14 amino acids. V lost 6 bases to trimming and J lost 3 bases; unmatched junction nucleotides: 7. Germline values: CDR1 MNHNS, CDR2 SASEGT. CDR3 amino acids: CASSDPQGYTEAFF. Here the CDR3 DNA reads TGTGCCAGCAGCGACCCACAGGGGTACACTGAAGCTTTCTTT.

Regarding this clone: Its ends do not fully match the called genes, so a read error is possible. The chain is built from TRBV7-9 and TRBJ2-7; 10 positions match TRBD2. The CDR3 is made up of 12 amino acids. CDR1 is SEHNR and CDR2 is FQNEAQ in the germline V gene (reference sequence). The CDR3 DNA reads as TGTGCCAGCAGCACCTCTAGCGGGAGCTCCCACTTC. Amino acid sequence: CASSTSSGSSHF. Full variable domain (rest looked up from reference TRBV7-9 and TRBJ2-7): DTGVSQNPRHKITKRGQNVTFRCDPISEHNRLYWYRQTLGQGPEFLTYFQNEAQLEKSRLLSDRFSAERPKGSFSTLEIQRTEQGDSAMYLCASSTSSGSSHFGPGTRLTVT.

The chain uses TRBV10-1 and TRBJ2-7, with D possibly TRBD2 on 5 matching bases. The CDR3 extends over 13 amino acids. The V gene lost 3 bases and the J gene lost 5 bases, with 11 bases spanning the gap. The V gene's germline CDR1 is WNHNN and CDR2 SYGVQD (reference sequence). CDR3 DNA sequence: TGCGCCAGCAGTGAAGACGCCGGGGACGAGCAGTACTTC. Translation: CASSEDAGDEQYF.

This chain uses TRBV19 with TRBJ2-3; no firm D call. CDR1 is LNHDA and CDR2 is SQIVND in the germline V gene (reference sequence). Deletions cut 5 bases from V and 1 base from J, with 7 bases between. The CDR3 extends over 13 amino acids. The CDR3 bases are TGTGCCAGTAGTCCATCAGGCACAGATACGCAGTATTTT. This gives the protein CASSPSGTDTQYF.

The chain employs TRBV30 and TRBJ1-6; 7 bases are a match to TRBD1. The germline CDR1 and CDR2 sequences are GTSNPN and SVGIG (reference sequence). This CDR3 comprises 15 residues. V shed 0 bases, J shed 4 bases, and the junction held 3 bases outside the gene matches. CDR3: CAWSVPGQYNSPLHF. The DNA of the CDR3 is TGTGCCTGGAGTGTACCGGGACAGTATAATTCACCCCTCCACTTT.

V usage is TRBV5-1 and J usage is TRBJ2-1; 14 bases are shared with TRBD2. This CDR3 has 21 amino acids. Trimming cost V 3 bases and J 3 bases; bases outside gene matches: 17. The germline V gene encodes CDR1 SGHRS and CDR2 YFSETQ. The CDR3 DNA follows: TGCGCCAGCAGCTACCCGACCGGGACTAGCGGGGGAGGCCCCTTCTACAATGAGCAGTTCTTC. Encoded protein: CASSYPTGTSGGGPFYNEQFF.

This chain connects TRBV13 to TRBJ2-3, with unresolved D. This CDR3 is built from 14 residues. Trimming stripped 5 bases from V and 2 bases from J, with 11 bases between. Looked up from germline, CDR1 is PRHDT and CDR2 is FYEKMQ (reference sequence). DNA for the CDR3: TGTGCCAGCAGCCTACTGGGGATCACAGATACGCAGTATTTT. As protein: CASSLLGITDTQYF.

The chain couples TRBV9 to TRBJ2-1, with unresolved D. Trimming cost V 0 bases and J 4 bases, with 5 bases left between them. The CDR3 consists of 13 residues. The germline CDR1 and CDR2 sequences are SGDLS and YYNGEE. The CDR3 DNA reads as TGTGCCAGCAGCGTAGAGTGGTACAATGAGCAGTTCTTC. Protein: CASSVEWYNEQFF.

Only one count was recorded for this clone. The chain has TRBV9 and TRBJ1-4; D is unresolved. This CDR3 is 14 amino acids long. Deletions cut 0 bases from V and 2 bases from J, with 5 bases between. Germline CDR1 is SGDLS and CDR2 is YYNGEE. Here the CDR3 DNA reads TGTGCCAGCAGCGTAGGGGTTACTAATGAAAAACTGTTTTTT. It codes for CASSVGVTNEKLFF.

This clone occurred a few times. The chain employs TRBV6-1 and TRBJ1-5; 7 nucleotides align to TRBD1. V trimming: 1 base; J trimming: 1 base; junction bases outside the gene matches: 7. Germline CDR1 MNHNS, CDR2 SASEGT. This CDR3 comprises 17 residues. The CDR3 DNA reads TGTGCCAGCAGTGAAGAACCGGAGACAGGGAGCAATCAGCCCCAGCATTTT. This encodes CASSEEPETGSNQPQHF.